The following is a TCR beta chain sequence with its context. Its antigen is currently unknown. This entry is derived from a study of beta chain features in type 1 diabetes. All of the isolated RNA was reverse transcribed, so expressed TCRB transcripts were sequenced. Assay used: immunoSEQ multiplex PCR; TCRdb lists only in-frame clones, some missing. The sample lists under 300,000 clones; roughly 10% were seen once. Averaging around 120 mL, one heparinised blood draw was given by each donor. Sorting based on CD45RO/CCR7/CD25/CD127/CD95/CD27 separated CD4+ naive, central memory, regulatory and stem cell-like memory cells. Overall study findings and caveats: Within the patient group, naive, central memory and Treg TCRB repertoires appeared more similar to each other than within healthy donors. All four CD4+ subsets from Type 1 diabetes patients carried moderately but significantly shorter TCRB CDR3s.

The sequencing sample was made of naive CD4+ T cells from blood. This receptor was identified in a man younger than 40 with type 1 diabetes.

DNA of the CDR3: TGTGCCAGCAGCTCGACCAGGGTACAGACCCAGTACTTC. Protein: CASSSTRVQTQYF. The rearrangement joins TRBV5-4 to TRBJ2-5; D is perhaps TRBD1 (5 bases). CDR3 length: 13 amino acids. Per the germline V gene, CDR1 is SGHNT and CDR2 is YYREEE (reference sequence). Trimming left V 3 bases short and J 6 bases short, with 12 bases between.